This entry lists 12 T cell receptor beta chains sequenced from one sample in a study of T-cell memory formation after mild COVID-19. TCRdb re-derived calls from the 5' RACE reads in MiXCR, one entry per CDR3 protein. Of under 300,000 distinct CDR3 sequences listed, roughly a tenth are singletons. Material: PBMCs or a T cell subset sorted from them (not recorded which). These TCRs come from a man between 18 and 35 years old who had mild COVID-19 (a few samples of this study predate the infection). Cell type and time point are not known.

This clonotype has a handful of counts. J is TRBJ2-1 and V is TRBV7-2, with D possibly called TRBD1 or TRBD2 (5 bases each). Deletions cut 0 bases from V and 9 bases from J, with 6 bases between. There are 12 residues in the CDR3. Germline lookup yields CDR1 SGHTA and CDR2 FQGNSA. Written as DNA, the CDR3 is TGTGCCAGCAGCTTAGCCGGGGCTGAGCAGTTCTTC. Translated: CASSLAGAEQFF.

The rearrangement uses TRBV7-2 and TRBJ1-2, with D possibly being TRBD1 (6 bases). The CDR3 has 14 amino acids. With 2 bases removed from V and 7 bases from J, the gap between germline ends came to 14 bases. Per germline, CDR1 SGHTA and CDR2 FQGNSA. The CDR3 DNA sequence: TGTGCCAGCAGCTTATGGCCAGGGGCGAGTGGCTACACCTTC. Encoded protein: CASSLWPGASGYTF.

The sample holds a few counts of this clonotype. The CDR3 DNA follows: TGTGCCACCAGTGATCCTCCTACAGGGACCGGGGAGCTGTTTTTT. Its translation is CATSDPPTGTGELFF. V is TRBV24-1 and J is TRBJ2-2; D perhaps matches TRBD1 (6 bases). V was clipped by 3 bases and J by 5 bases, with 12 bases between them. In germline, CDR1 is KGHDR, CDR2 SFDVKD. This CDR3 has 15 amino acids.

This clonotype was counted a few times. The chain is built from TRBV5-1 and TRBJ1-1; 7 bases line up with TRBD1. J was trimmed by 1 base and V by 1 base; bases with no gene match: 10. Germline CDR1 SGHRS, CDR2 YFSETQ. The CDR3 extends over 17 amino acids. CDR3 nucleotide sequence: TGCGCCAGCAGCTTGTGGGTACAGGGGATTCAGAACACTGAAGCTTTCTTT. This gives the protein CASSLWVQGIQNTEAFF.

This clonotype was detected many times. This chain joins TRBV6-6 and TRBJ1-5; D possibly corresponds to TRBD1 (5 bases). The CDR3 has 18 residues. Germline loops: CDR1 MNHNY, CDR2 SVGAGI (reference sequence). V was cut by 5 bases and J by 5 bases, with 25 bases left in between. The CDR3: CASSALGRRGGSDQPQHF. As DNA, the CDR3 is TGTGCCAGCAGTGCTTTGGGACGGAGGGGTGGTTCCGATCAGCCCCAGCATTTT.

The CDR3 coding sequence is TGTGCCAGCAGCCCGGCCGGGACTAGCGGAACAGATACGCAGTATTTT. Its protein product is CASSPAGTSGTDTQYF. This chain uses TRBV7-8 with TRBJ2-3; TRBD2 matches at 11 bases. Germline lookup yields CDR1 SGHVS and CDR2 FQNEAQ. CDR3 size: 16 residues. J gave up 3 bases and V 5 bases, and 7 bases lay outside the gene matches. Full variable domain (outside the CDR3, taken from reference TRBV7-8 and TRBJ2-3): GAGVSQSPRYKVAKRGQDVALRCDPISGHVSLFWYQQALGQGPEFLTYFQNEAQLDKSGLPSDRFFAERPEGSVSTLKIQRTQQEDSAVYLCASSPAGTSGTDTQYFGPGTRLTVL.

The rearrangement joins TRBV27 to TRBJ1-2; D might be TRBD1 (5 bases). The CDR3 covers 14 residues. Germline loops: CDR1 MNHEY, CDR2 SMNVEV (reference sequence). The V and J ends lost 5 bases and 6 bases respectively, with 16 bases between them. As DNA, the CDR3 is TGTGCCAGCAGTGCGGGACTGTCCTGGAATGGCTACACCTTC. Translating it yields CASSAGLSWNGYTF.

This chain links TRBV9 with TRBJ1-6; D ambiguous. Deletions cut 7 bases from V and 0 bases from J, with 8 bases between. Germline values: CDR1 SGDLS, CDR2 YYNGEE. The CDR3 is 14 residues long. As DNA, the CDR3 is TGTGCCAGCGCGAAAAGCTCCTATAATTCACCCCTCCACTTT. Translating it yields CASAKSSYNSPLHF. Together with reference TRBV9 and TRBJ1-6, the CDR3 gives the full variable domain: DSGVTQTPKHLITATGQRVTLRCSPRSGDLSVYWYQQSLDQGLQFLIQYYNGEERAKGNILERFSAQQFPDLHSELNLSSLELGDSALYFCASAKSSYNSPLHFGNGTRLTVT.

The V gene is TRBV27, the J gene TRBJ2-3; 10 bases align to TRBD2. This CDR3 is built from 16 residues. V shed 0 bases, J shed 6 bases, and the junction held 6 bases outside the gene matches. Germline lookup yields CDR1 MNHEY and CDR2 SMNVEV (reference sequence). CDR3 DNA sequence: TGTGCCAGCAGTTTATCGAGCGGGGGGGCAAGGGATACGCAGTATTTT. It encodes CASSLSSGGARDTQYF.

The chain employs TRBV12-3 or TRBV12-4 and TRBJ2-7, with 7 bases lining up with TRBD1. J gave up 6 bases and V 6 bases, and 8 bases lay outside the gene matches. This CDR3 contains 13 residues. The CDR3 sequence is CASSWDSTREQYF. In nucleotides, the CDR3 is TGTGCCAGCAGCTGGGACAGTACACGCGAGCAGTACTTC.

This clonotype appeared a few times. The V gene is TRBV20-1, the J gene TRBJ2-2; D is unclear. The V end was cut by 4 bases, the J end by 0 bases, with 6 bases between. The CDR3 is made up of 13 amino acids. Germline V CDR1 and CDR2: DFQATT, SNEGSKA (reference sequence). CDR3 sequence: CSATDPNTGELFF. The CDR3 nucleotides are TGCAGTGCTACAGATCCGAACACCGGGGAGCTGTTTTTT.

The gene calls are TRBV27 and TRBJ2-7, with no clear D. V shed 6 bases and J shed 0 bases, with 12 bases lying between them. CDR3 length equals 14 residues. The V gene's germline CDR1 is MNHEY and CDR2 SMNVEV (reference sequence). The CDR3 here is CASSPKLTSYEQYF. The CDR3 coding sequence is TGTGCCAGCAGCCCTAAGCTAACCTCCTACGAGCAGTACTTC.